This TCR beta chain was recorded in a study of shared clonotypes between healthy human individuals. Source study methods: Junction-only sequences without quality scores came from ImmunoSEQ, so filtering differed. Method: immunoSEQ multiplex PCR; TCRdb's copy keeps in-frame clones and lacks some. V, J and clone size were drawn from that table, and D and trimming were deduced from the DNA. The repertoire includes some 1,100,000 clones, approximately 80% of them detected once, and about 0.52% sits in the top ten. The CDR3 consists of 13 residues. Germline assignment: CDR1 SQVTM and CDR2 ANQGSEA. The junction had 8 bases not matched to a gene; V was cut back by 5 bases and J by 5 bases. Donors comprised only Caucasian adults living in Nashville, Tennessee. Subsets obtained from CD4+ cells comprised CD45RA+ naive and CD45RA-negative memory cells.

This sequence joins TRBV29-1 and TRBJ2-5; 7 bases fit TRBD1. The receptor was isolated from a man aged 18 to 30 in good health. Some clones in this sample may be carry-over from other donors' samples. The sample comprised memory CD4+ T cells from PBMCs. Subset of the sample: CD45RA-negative fraction. The DNA for the CDR3 is TGCAGCGTTACAGGGGTTGGGATGGAGACCCAGTACTTC. Translating gives CSVTGVGMETQYF.